This TCR beta chain was recorded in a study of blood T cell repertoires in COVID-19. Study background: There were acute and convalescent COVID-19 samples, and they came from the United States, Italy and Spain.

This table comes from immunoSEQ multiplex PCR, and its TCRdb copy is limited to in-frame clones, with some not included. This sample has a few hundred thousand clones, with about 84% found just once. The V gene lost 4 bases and the J gene lost 1 base, with 19 bases spanning the gap. Germline V lookup: CDR1 MGHRA, CDR2 YSYEKL. The CDR3 runs 17 residues. This sequence was found in an elderly man with acute or convalescent COVID-19. The chain combines TRBV4-1 with TRBJ1-2; the D is unclear. Sequencing used peripheral blood. The CDR3: CASSLLPAGYDNYGYTF. CDR3 DNA: TGCGCCAGCAGCCTCCTCCCGGCGGGGTACGATAACTATGGCTACACCTTC.